This T cell receptor beta chain was profiled in a study of T-cell memory formation after mild COVID-19 (dated by TCRdb to the early 2020s). As for the study more broadly: TCR sequence clusters from the two donors were found to be largely donor specific. T-cell clones expanding and contracting after mild COVID-19 in two donors were tracked by longitudinal TCRalpha and TCRbeta repertoire sequencing. The cohort comprised two young, previously healthy adult volunteers, one female and one male. What the study reported, not specific to this receptor: Some responding clones were detected in pre-infection memory, suggesting pre-existing cross-reactive memory T cells joined the SARS-CoV-2 response. SARS-CoV-2 specificity of the second-wave clones peaking on day 37 was not confirmed. Contracting CD4+ clones were located mainly in the CM and EM memory subsets, whereas CD8+ clones were found to be enriched in EMRA. Clones that contracted from day 15 to 85 showed balanced CD4/CD8 phenotypes, whereas a second wave of clones that expanded from day 15 to 37 leaned towards CD4+. Only two mild cases were covered by the study, and larger cohorts that include severe cases with pre-infection samples were considered necessary.

This clonotype was counted ten times or more. The target of this receptor is not known. No clone much larger than this one lies a single base away; base qualities are absent. Sequencer: Illumina NovaSeq 6000. Using 5'RACE with constant-segment primers, TCRalpha and TCRbeta cDNA libraries were constructed, with sample barcodes and unique molecular identifiers added in the process. RNA was extracted from every sample with Trizol reagent. Amplification of the libraries took two PCR steps, and the second step added a second sample barcode plus Illumina TruSeq adapters. The libraries were sequenced on an Illumina NovaSeq using 2 x 150 bp paired-end reads. The study's own analysis went as follows. Demultiplexing of reads and collapsing into UMI-guided consensus sequences were performed with migec v1.2.7. With mixcr v2.1.11, UMI consensuses were aligned to TRA and TRB V and J templates and assembled into clonotypes. A clonotype was counted as expanded or contracted only if both edgeR and NoisET called the change significant, with noise models trained on biological replicates. For edgeR calls, the thresholds were a false discovery rate-adjusted p below 0.01 and a log2 fold-change of 1. As an exploratory analysis of dynamics, max-normalized trajectories of the 1000 most abundant clonotypes were examined with PCA combined with hierarchical clustering. Each responding clone was given a CD4 or CD8 phenotype based on the CD4+ and CD8+ repertoires, which had been sequenced separately. TCRdb reanalyzed the raw reads on its own, using fastp at Q25 for trimming and MiXCR for clone calling, and kept in-frame beta chains. For every CDR3 protein sequence, its rows merge into one entry that carries the most common genes and DNA. None of the V and J calls come from the authors' own analysis; TCRdb made them. This sample comprises about 260,000 distinct CDR3 sequences, roughly 8% of them detected only once. In total, the top ten clones hold roughly 22% of the sample.

Ficoll-Paque density gradient centrifugation was the method used to isolate PBMCs. As encoded in the germline V gene (reference sequence), CDR1 is DFQATT while CDR2 is SNEGSKA. The junction shows trimming of 4 bases on V and 1 base on J, and the gene matches do not reach 5 bases of it. Inclusive of the bounding cysteine and phenylalanine, the CDR3 is 16 residues long. This entry keeps only the CDR3 DNA: 48 bases, framed from base 1. The clonotype originates from a man aged 18 to 30 who had mild COVID-19 (a few samples of this study predate the infection). The sample titles of this study are shuffled in the database, so cell type and time point are left out; the donor was told from shared clones. The rearrangement combines TRBV20-1 with TRBJ2-6; the central 9 bases match TRBD1. The sequencing input was PBMCs or a T cell subset sorted from them (not recorded which). The DNA sequence is TGCAGTGCTACCGGGACAGGGATATCTGGGGCCAACGTCCTGACTTTC. This translates into CSATGTGISGANVLTF.